This T cell receptor beta chain comes out of a study of identical twins' blood T cells. The CDR3 is 14 amino acids. There are a few counts of this clonotype. No antigen is known for it. TCRdb itself ran the 5' RACE reads through MiXCR, one entry per CDR3 protein. In the table there are 350,000 to 400,000 distinct CDR3 sequences, roughly 30% of which are singletons. Study-level points and caveats: Twins reportedly had markedly more similar V usage than unrelated donors, even among out-of-frame TCRbeta clonotypes. Top TCRbeta clonotypes were shared more with twin than unrelated donors.

Reared together, all three twin pairs probably met the same infectious agents and vaccines. The chain couples TRBV3-2 to TRBJ2-3. TRBV3-2 is termed a pseudogene. The material sequenced was PBMCs. The receptor's source is a woman aged 18 to 50 in good health. The CDR3 here is CASSQGKLRGTQYF. As DNA, the CDR3 is TGTGCCAGCAGCCAAGGGAAATTAAGAGGTACGCAGTATTTT.